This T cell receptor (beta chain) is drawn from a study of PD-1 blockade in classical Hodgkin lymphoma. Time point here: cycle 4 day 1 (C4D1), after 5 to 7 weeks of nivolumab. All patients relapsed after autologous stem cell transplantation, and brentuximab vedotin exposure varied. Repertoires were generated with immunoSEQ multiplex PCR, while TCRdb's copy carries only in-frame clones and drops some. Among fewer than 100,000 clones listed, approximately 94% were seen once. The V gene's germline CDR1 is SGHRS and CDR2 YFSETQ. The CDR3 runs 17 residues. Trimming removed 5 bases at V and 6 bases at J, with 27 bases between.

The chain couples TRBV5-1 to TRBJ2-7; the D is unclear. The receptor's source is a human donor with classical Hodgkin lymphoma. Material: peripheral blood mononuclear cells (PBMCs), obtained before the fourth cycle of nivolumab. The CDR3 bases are TGCGCCAGCAGTTGGGGATCGATGGGGAAATCATCGTTCGAGCAGTACTTC. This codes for CASSWGSMGKSSFEQYF.